Listed here are 27 T cell receptor beta chains from one sample, sequenced in a study of cytomegalovirus exposure and HLA in healthy donors. Produced via immunoSEQ multiplex PCR; TCRdb's table is partial and in-frame only. The sample holds 30,000 to 40,000 clones, roughly 93% seen once. Sequencing was performed on PBMCs. The receptors were gathered from a man aged 18 to 30 in good health and CMV-seronegative.

The genes are TRBV29-1 and TRBJ2-1; the match to TRBD2 covers 13 bases. J lost 8 bases, V lost 3 bases, and 4 bases had no gene match. CDR1 and CDR2 from the germline V gene are SQVTM and ANQGSEA. This CDR3 has 14 residues. CDR3 in DNA: TGCAGCGTTGACGGACTAGCGGGAGTGGATGAGCAGTTCTTC. This sequence encodes CSVDGLAGVDEQFF.

The rearrangement links TRBV7-8 to TRBJ2-5, with 7 bases identical to TRBD2. CDR3 length equals 10 residues. Germline V gene sequence: CDR1 SGHVS, CDR2 FQNEAQ. V was clipped by 5 bases and J by 10 bases; unmatched bases: 1. The CDR3 nucleotides are TGTGCCAGCAGCGGGAGGGACCAGTACTTC. This codes for CASSGRDQYF.

The chain couples TRBV5-1 to TRBJ1-1; tentative D call: TRBD1 (6 bases). Germline CDR1 SGHRS, CDR2 YFSETQ. Trimming removed 0 bases from V and 4 bases from J, with 13 bases in between. CDR3 length: 15 residues. CDR3 loop: CASSLAGGLTTEAFF. CDR3 nucleotides: TGCGCCAGCAGCTTGGCGGGGGGGCTGACCACTGAAGCTTTCTTT.

This clone was recorded only once. This chain joins TRBV6-5 and TRBJ1-2; TRBD1 matches 7 bases. The CDR3 is 15 amino acids. V was clipped by 1 base and J by 5 bases; unmatched bases: 7. The germline V gene has CDR1 MNHEY and CDR2 SVGAGI. The CDR3 loop is CASSYWQGVEYGYTF. The DNA of the CDR3 is TGTGCCAGCAGTTACTGGCAGGGGGTAGAGTATGGCTACACCTTC.

This chain joins TRBV27 and TRBJ1-2; the match to TRBD1 covers 8 bases. With 6 bases clipped from V and 3 bases from J, the junction kept 6 bases outside the gene matches. This CDR3 region has 14 residues. The germline CDR1 and CDR2 sequences are MNHEY and SMNVEV (reference sequence). The CDR3 here is CASSSGTGYYGYTF. As DNA, the CDR3 is TGTGCCAGCAGCTCCGGGACAGGATACTATGGCTACACCTTC.

In this sample, this clone turned up once. V gene TRBV6-6 combines with J gene TRBJ2-7; unclear D gene. Trimming took 4 bases from V and 6 from J, leaving 10 bases between them. This CDR3 spans 12 amino acids. Looked up from germline, CDR1 is MNHNY and CDR2 is SVGAGI (reference sequence). In DNA, the CDR3 is TGTGCCAGCAGTTCCCCCTCGTCCGAGCAGTACTTC. This translates into CASSSPSSEQYF.

This clone was found once. V is TRBV6-1 and J is TRBJ2-1; 10 bases fit TRBD1. Germline-derived CDR1 and CDR2 are MNHNS and SASEGT. The CDR3 is 14 residues long. V trimming: 7 bases; J trimming: 6 bases; junction bases outside the gene matches: 6. CDR3 sequence: CASMRTGGVNEQFF. The DNA of the CDR3 is TGTGCCAGCATGAGGACAGGGGGGGTCAATGAGCAGTTCTTC.

The rearrangement uses TRBV7-3 and TRBJ2-7; 9 nucleotides align to TRBD2. Unmatched junction bases numbered 7, after V lost 5 bases and J lost 5 bases. CDR1 and CDR2 (germline): SGHTA, FQGTGA. The CDR3 spans 14 residues. The CDR3 DNA is TGTGCCAGCAGCCAATACGGACTAGCGAACGAGCAGTACTTC. Protein product: CASSQYGLANEQYF.

The V and J genes are TRBV7-3 and TRBJ2-5, with D possibly matching TRBD2 (5 bases). Germline lookup yields CDR1 SGHTA and CDR2 FQGTGA. The CDR3 covers 14 residues. Trimming stripped 5 bases from V and 2 bases from J, with 12 bases between. CDR3 sequence (DNA): TGTGCCAGCAGCATGGGCCCGGGACAAGAGACCCAGTACTTC. Translated: CASSMGPGQETQYF.

CDR3 loop: CASSLWGHRDFTDTQYF. Here the CDR3 DNA reads TGTGCCAGCAGCTTGTGGGGGCACAGGGATTTCACAGATACGCAGTATTTT. This sequence joins TRBV5-4 and TRBJ2-3, with D maybe TRBD1 (6 bases). Looked up from germline, CDR1 is SGHNT and CDR2 is YYREEE (reference sequence). The CDR3 is made up of 17 amino acids. Trimming removed 1 base at V and 2 bases at J, with 17 bases between.

The CDR3 DNA reads as TGTGCCAGCAGCGCCCGAGGGGGCTTGAACACTGAAGCTTTCTTT. Its translation: CASSARGGLNTEAFF. The chain combines TRBV7-8 with TRBJ1-1; TRBD1 matches at 7 bases. The CDR3 spans 15 residues. J lost 0 bases, V lost 5 bases, and 6 bases had no gene match. Germline CDR1 is SGHVS and CDR2 is FQNEAQ.

The genes are TRBV9 and TRBJ1-2, with 11 bases matching TRBD1. Germline V lookup: CDR1 SGDLS, CDR2 YYNGEE. Trimming took 4 bases from V and 8 from J; bases not matched to a gene: 10. The CDR3 is 15 amino acids. The CDR3 DNA follows: TGTGCCAGCAGCACCGACCGGGACAGGGGGGGCGGCTACACCTTC. It specifies CASSTDRDRGGGYTF.

The chain employs TRBV27 and TRBJ2-5; TRBD2 aligns across 7 bases. CDR3 length: 20 amino acids. Losses at the gene ends were 0 bases for V and 6 bases for J; bases not matched to a gene: 22. Germline-derived CDR1 and CDR2 are MNHEY and SMNVEV (reference sequence). CDR3 in DNA: TGTGCCAGCAGTTTATCCCACCCGGGTGTGCGACTGGACGGGGGGAAGACCCAGTACTTC. Protein product: CASSLSHPGVRLDGGKTQYF.

This clone was counted a single time. V and J are TRBV19 and TRBJ1-5; perhaps TRBD1 as D (5 bases). The CDR3 has 13 residues. Germline assignment: CDR1 LNHDA and CDR2 SQIVND (reference sequence). V was shortened by 4 bases and J by 3 bases, with 7 bases between the two germline ends. CDR3 in DNA: TGTGCCAGTAGTAGACAGATCAATCAGCCCCAGCATTTT. It is translated as CASSRQINQPQHF.

On this clone: Other DNA sequences in this specimen translate into the identical CDR3. This CDR3 is CAWSGQGYEQYF. The CDR3 nucleotides read TGTGCCTGGAGCGGACAGGGCTACGAGCAGTACTTC. The chain recombines TRBV30 with TRBJ2-7; TRBD1 matches 8 bases. V gave up 3 bases and J gave up 3 bases; unmatched junction bases: 1. The CDR3 is made up of 12 amino acids. The V gene's germline CDR1 is GTSNPN and CDR2 SVGIG (reference sequence).

The genes are TRBV21-1 and TRBJ1-5. TRBV21-1 is designated a pseudogene. CDR3 length equals 13 residues. CDR3 region: CASSDYSNQPQHF. CDR3 nucleotides: TGTGCCAGCAGCGACTATAGCAATCAGCCCCAGCATTTT.

The chain recombines TRBV5-1 with TRBJ2-7; D is possibly TRBD2 (5 bases). The CDR3 runs to 15 residues. CDR1 is SGHRS and CDR2 is YFSETQ in the germline V gene. Trimming cost V 0 bases and J 0 bases, with 10 bases left between them. The CDR3 coding sequence is TGCGCCAGCAGCTTGGACCCACTAGTCTCCTACGAGCAGTACTTC. Protein product: CASSLDPLVSYEQYF.

CDR3 DNA sequence: TGCAGCGTTGAGAGGGGGGGAAAAGCTTTCTTT. This encodes CSVERGGKAFF. The chain recombines TRBV29-1 with TRBJ1-1, with TRBD1 as a possible D gene (6 bases). This CDR3 comprises 11 residues. V was pared by 3 bases and J by 9 bases, with 11 bases between. CDR1 and CDR2 from the germline V gene are SQVTM and ANQGSEA.

The chain joins TRBV5-6 to TRBJ1-3, with D unresolved. The ends were cut back, 4 bases at V and 2 bases at J, with 10 bases in the middle. The germline gives CDR1 SGHDT, CDR2 YYEEEE. This CDR3 is 14 amino acids long. The CDR3 DNA is TGTGCCAGCAGCATGACTGGTACTGGAAACACCATATATTTT. As protein: CASSMTGTGNTIYF.

V gene TRBV4-2 combines with J gene TRBJ2-7; possible D gene TRBD2, 6 bases. The germline V and J ends were trimmed by 5 bases and 0 bases, with 17 bases remaining between them. Germline lookup yields CDR1 LGHNA and CDR2 YNFKEQ. The CDR3 runs 16 residues. In nucleotides, the CDR3 is TGTGCCAGCAGCTCCTATAGCGGCCCCAGCTCCTACGAGCAGTACTTC. This sequence encodes CASSSYSGPSSYEQYF.

The rearrangement joins TRBV29-1 to TRBJ1-1, with 8 bases matching TRBD1. The CDR3 totals 13 residues. The V and J ends lost 2 bases and 10 bases, in that order; junction bases with no gene match: 9. Germline CDR1 SQVTM, CDR2 ANQGSEA. The CDR3 coding sequence is TGCAGCGTTGAAACCAGGGGGCTACGGGTAGCTTTCTTT. This encodes CSVETRGLRVAFF.

The chain combines TRBV6-5 with TRBJ2-2; 8 nucleotides agree with TRBD1. Germline lookup yields CDR1 MNHEY and CDR2 SVGAGI. Trimming removed 6 bases from V and 4 bases from J; junction bases left unmatched: 7. The CDR3 is made up of 15 amino acids. The CDR3 nucleotides are TGTGCCAGCAGACCTCCCAGGGGGCTCACCGGGGAGCTGTTTTTT. Its protein product is CASRPPRGLTGELFF.

The chain has TRBV19 and TRBJ2-7; 10 bases agree with TRBD1. V trimming: 7 bases; J trimming: 5 bases; junction bases outside the gene matches: 5. CDR1 is LNHDA and CDR2 is SQIVND in the germline V gene (reference sequence). This CDR3 is built from 13 residues. CDR3 sequence reads: CASKRTGGDEQYF. The CDR3 DNA reads as TGTGCCAGTAAAAGGACAGGGGGTGACGAGCAGTACTTC.

J is TRBJ1-5 and V is TRBV29-1, with 9 bases that match TRBD1. The germline V gene encodes CDR1 SQVTM and CDR2 ANQGSEA. V dropped 6 bases and J dropped 2; count of bases not matched to a gene: 2. This CDR3 region has 13 residues. The CDR3 region is CSVTGGGNQPQHF. The CDR3 DNA reads TGCAGCGTCACAGGGGGCGGCAATCAGCCCCAGCATTTT.

The CDR3 spells CASRRDRGLGELFF. CDR3 bases: TGCGCCAGCAGACGGGACAGGGGGCTCGGGGAGCTGTTTTTT. This chain links TRBV10-1 with TRBJ2-2; 12 bases line up with TRBD1. This CDR3 region has 14 residues. The V gene's germline CDR1 is WNHNN and CDR2 SYGVQD (reference sequence). With 6 bases clipped from V and 7 bases from J, the junction kept 3 bases outside the gene matches.

The CDR3 DNA reads TGCAGTGCTGGGACAGCCTACGAGCAGTACTTC. Translating it yields CSAGTAYEQYF. The chain uses TRBV20-1 and TRBJ2-7, with 7 bases that match TRBD1. The germline CDR1 and CDR2 sequences are DFQATT and SNEGSKA (reference sequence). With V trimmed by 5 bases and J by 2 bases, 0 bases remained unmatched. The CDR3 loop spans 11 amino acids.

The rearrangement links TRBV5-7 to TRBJ1-2; TRBD1 is a possible D gene (5 bases). TRBV5-7 counts as an open reading frame of uncertain function. V lost 4 bases to trimming and J lost 1 base, with 14 bases between them. The CDR3 has 15 residues. Written as DNA, the CDR3 is TGTGCCAGCAGCCAAGTGGGCAGGGATAACTATGGCTACACCTTC. The encoded protein is CASSQVGRDNYGYTF.